Listed here is a single T cell receptor (beta chain). Its antigen remains unknown. The sample is drawn from a study of T cells in narcolepsy. Study conclusions and caveats: Blood of same and different patients, but not healthy controls, reportedly held recurring autoreactive clonotypes. Same-patient CSF and blood CD4+ T cell clonotypes included HCRT-specific and TRIB2-specific autoreactive ones.

The method was immunoSEQ multiplex PCR; TCRdb's version includes in-frame clones alone and lacks a portion of them. There are about 24,000 clones in the sample; 85% occur only once, and around 1.2% lies in the top ten. Germline assignment: CDR1 SGDLS and CDR2 YYNGEE. Trimming removed 1 base at V and 4 bases at J, with 14 bases between. This CDR3 is built from 15 residues. This sequence joins TRBV9 and TRBJ1-2, with D maybe TRBD1 (6 bases). This receptor was identified in a human donor with narcolepsy. Sequencing was performed on CD45RA- memory CD4+ T cells from PBMCs. CDR3 DNA sequence: TGTGCCAGCAGCGTATCGTATCGAGGGGGCTATGGCTACACCTTC. Its translation: CASSVSYRGGYGYTF.